This TCR beta chain stems from a study of blood T cell repertoires in COVID-19. Looking at the study overall: Whether acute or convalescent, the COVID-19 samples came from the United States, Italy and Spain. The cDNA or gDNA used as material had been derived from T cells, B-cell-depleted T cells, or PBMCs.

The CDR3 sequence is 14 residues long. V was pared by 8 bases and J by 4 bases, with 15 bases between. Germline loops: CDR1 SGHRS, CDR2 YFSETQ. Produced via immunoSEQ multiplex PCR; TCRdb's table is partial and in-frame only. The sample carries about 48,000 clones, under 90% recorded once. Sample: peripheral blood. This receptor was taken from a woman in her fifties or sixties with acute or convalescent COVID-19. V usage is TRBV5-1 and J usage is TRBJ2-2; D might be TRBD2 (6 bases). The CDR3 region is CASSTGVPTGELFF. The DNA for the CDR3 is TGCGCCAGTTCCACGGGGGTCCCCACCGGGGAGCTGTTTTTT.